This TCR beta chain was sequenced in a study of T-cell reconstitution after alpha-beta-depleted transplantation in children. The CDR3 is 13 residues long. CDR1 is KGHSH and CDR2 is LQKENI in the germline V gene. As it was prepared, the TCRbeta library received unique molecular identifiers. A single record per CDR3 protein comes from TCRdb applying MiXCR to the PCR reads. The table has some 550,000 distinct CDR3 sequences, approximately 16% seen once. In its sample, this clonotype was seen once. Germline is not matched at one junction end, which may reflect a read error. The clonotype was recovered from a human donor who donated a stem cell graft to a child with acute lymphoblastic leukemia. This sample comprised PBMCs from the stem cell graft donor, obtained from the stem cell graft. The chain uses TRBV18 and TRBJ2-3; D gene uncertain. The CDR3 sequence: CACSPAHTDTQYF. CDR3 in DNA: TGTGCCTGCTCACCAGCCCACACAGATACGCAGTATTTT.